This TCR beta chain was found in a study of T cell repertoires and leukemia-associated antigens (dated by TCRdb to the late 2010s). Study-wide context: Around 17 million effective reads were obtained overall, with each sample giving about 5.1 to 7 million read pairs and roughly 3 to 5.0 million effective reads. In vitro peptide stimulation of healthy T cells was used with the aim of identifying the antigen recognized by a TCR Vbeta21 clone previously found in CML patients.

This clonotype was seen ten or more times. Its antigen target is currently unknown. Base qualities are missing; no much larger clone stands one base away. TRIzol reagent was used to extract total RNA from the cultured T cells. TCRbeta libraries were amplified from RNA using 5' rapid amplification of cDNA ends (5'RACE). Before sequencing, library concentration and integrity were assessed using Qubit, an Agilent instrument, and quantitative PCR. A commercial service provider sequenced the qualified libraries on Illumina HiSeq or MiSeq. Turning to the authors' computational methods: TCR sequences in each sample were identified with MiXCR version 1.8.2. To qualify, a clone needed a CDR3 longer than four amino acids, an in-frame nucleotide length, and no stop codon. An effective read was defined as a read containing the complete CDR3 structure. Expanded clones were validated by RT-PCR with 24 Vbeta primers, GeneScan spectratyping, and Sanger sequencing. TCRdb took the public reads, trimmed them with fastp at Q25, ran MiXCR for clone calling and kept in-frame beta chains. Entries are consolidated by CDR3 protein sequence, retaining the most common genes and DNA. In this record, the V and J calls reflect TCRdb's handling and not the investigators' own analysis. This sample lists roughly 13,000 distinct CDR3 sequences; about 40% were detected once. Roughly 8.7% of the sample is taken by the ten largest.

Study-wide conclusions, independent of this receptor: No significant differences among the four groups were observed in the numbers of Vbeta genes (approximately 60), Jbeta genes (14), VDJ rearrangements, or unique CDR3s. The antigen specificity and function of the expanded clones were not directly tested, and further investigation of both was required.

The CDR3, cysteine through phenylalanine, is 13 amino acids long. The only DNA kept is the CDR3, 39 bases in frame from the first base. V gives up 5 bases and J gives up 0 bases, and the segment between their germline ends measures 7 bases. Taken from the germline V gene (reference sequence), the CDR1 and CDR2 loops are LNHDA and SQIVND. CD3+ T cells were first rested overnight at less than 3 million cells/mL in RPMI 1640 without fetal bovine serum. MACS immunomagnetic beads were used according to the manufacturer's instructions to isolate CD3+ T cells from PBMCs. Sequencing was done on a sample of CD3+ T cells sorted from blood and cultured. The sequence links TRBV19 to TRBJ2-5; no confident D gene assignment can be made. This TCR derives from a female donor in good health. The CDR3 protein sequence reads: CASSERYQETQYF. DNA sequence: TGTGCCAGTAGTGAACGGTACCAAGAGACCCAGTACTTC.